This TCR beta chain was recorded in a study of early T cells in non-severe SARS-CoV-2 infection. Overall study: Chains were unpaired, as sequencing was done on bulk RNA from unsorted whole blood.

Unique molecular identifier tags were affixed to discrete cDNA molecules. Via MiXCR, TCRdb re-called the 5' RACE reads, giving one row per CDR3 protein. The table includes approximately 85,000 distinct CDR3 sequences, over 9% detected once. This clonotype appeared many times. This CDR3 spans 12 amino acids. V lost 0 bases to trimming and J lost 5 bases, with 4 bases between them. CDR1 KGHSH and CDR2 LQKENI come from the germline V gene. The chain links TRBV18 to TRBJ2-5; D not resolved. Sequences were obtained from whole blood. The source is an adult who was a healthcare worker with PCR-confirmed SARS-CoV-2 infection or an uninfected control (not recorded which). In DNA, the CDR3 is TGTGCCAGCTCACCACCGTCGGAGACCCAGTACTTC. It specifies CASSPPSETQYF. The full variable domain, rest sourced from reference TRBV18 and TRBJ2-5, is NAGVMQNPRHLVRRRGQEARLRCSPMKGHSHVYWYRQLPEEGLKFMVYLQKENIIDESGMPKERFSAEFPKEGPSILRIQQVVRGDSAAYFCASSPPSETQYFGPGTRLLVL.